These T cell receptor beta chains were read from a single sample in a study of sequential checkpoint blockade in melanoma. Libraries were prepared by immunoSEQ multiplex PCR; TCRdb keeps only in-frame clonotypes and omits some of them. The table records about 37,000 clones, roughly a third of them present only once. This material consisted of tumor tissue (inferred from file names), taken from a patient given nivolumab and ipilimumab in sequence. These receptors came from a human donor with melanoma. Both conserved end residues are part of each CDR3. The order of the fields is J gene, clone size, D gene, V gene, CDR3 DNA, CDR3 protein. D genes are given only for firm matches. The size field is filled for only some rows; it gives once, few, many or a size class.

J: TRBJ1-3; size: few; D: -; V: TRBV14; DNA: TGTGCCAGCAGCCGAAAACAGGGATCCCCAATAAACACCATATATTTT; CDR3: CASSRKQGSPINTIYF
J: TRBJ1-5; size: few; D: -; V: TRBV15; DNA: TGTGCCACCAGCAGAGCCCCCACAGGGTTTGAGCCCCAGCATTTT; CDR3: CATSRAPTGFEPQHF
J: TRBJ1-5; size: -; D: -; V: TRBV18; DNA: TGTGCCAGCTCACCACCGTGGACTGATCAGCCCCAGCATTTT; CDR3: CASSPPWTDQPQHF
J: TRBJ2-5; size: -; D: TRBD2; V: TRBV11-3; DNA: TGTGCCAGCAGCTCCCTATCAGCGGGAGCCGGGGAGACCCAGTACTTC; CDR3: CASSSLSAGAGETQYF
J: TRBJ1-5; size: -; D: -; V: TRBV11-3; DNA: TGTGCCAGCAGCTTAAGTTCCAGGTCCAATCAGCCCCAGCATTTT; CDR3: CASSLSSRSNQPQHF
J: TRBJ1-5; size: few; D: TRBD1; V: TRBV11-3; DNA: TGTGCCAGCAGCCAGGGACAGCATAATCAGCCCCAGCATTTT; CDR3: CASSQGQHNQPQHF
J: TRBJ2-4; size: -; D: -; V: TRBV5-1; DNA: TGCGCCACCGACGCAGGACTGAGAGCCAAAAACATTCAGTACTTC; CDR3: CATDAGLRAKNIQYF
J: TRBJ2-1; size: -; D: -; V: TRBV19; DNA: TGTGCCAGTAGTATAATGAATGAGCAGTTCTTC; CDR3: CASSIMNEQFF
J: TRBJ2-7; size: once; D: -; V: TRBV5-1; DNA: TGCGCCAGCAGCTTGTCAACCGGGGGCGGGGCCCCCTACGAGCAGTACTTC; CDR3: CASSLSTGGGAPYEQYF
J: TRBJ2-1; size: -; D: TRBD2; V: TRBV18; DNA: TGTGCCAGCTCACCTCCAGCGGGGGGTAAGCAGTTCTTC; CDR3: CASSPPAGGKQFF
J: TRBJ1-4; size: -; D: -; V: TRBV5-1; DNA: TGCGCCAGCAGCCTCCGACAGTTAGCAACTAATGAAAAACTGTTTTTT; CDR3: CASSLRQLATNEKLFF
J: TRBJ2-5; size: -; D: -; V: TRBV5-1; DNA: TGCGCCAGCAGCTTGTTTAGGGGGAACCAAGAGACCCAGTACTTC; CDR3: CASSLFRGNQETQYF
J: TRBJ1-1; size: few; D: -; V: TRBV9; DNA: TGTGCCAGCAGCGCCGGGCCCTCGAACACTGAAGCTTTCTTT; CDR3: CASSAGPSNTEAFF
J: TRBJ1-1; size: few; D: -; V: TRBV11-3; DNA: TGTGCCAGCAGCAGGGGCGGGGCGAACACTGAAGCTTTCTTT; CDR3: CASSRGGANTEAFF
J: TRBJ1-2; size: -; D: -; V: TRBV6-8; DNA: TGTGCCAGCAGTGAGGGGGGGACCAACTATGGCTACACCTTC; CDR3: CASSEGGTNYGYTF
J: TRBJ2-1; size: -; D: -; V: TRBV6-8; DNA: TGTGCCAGCTACGACCCGGGACCCAATGAGCAGTTCTTC; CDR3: CASYDPGPNEQFF
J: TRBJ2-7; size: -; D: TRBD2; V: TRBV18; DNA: TGTGCCAGCTCAGCCCTAGCGGGGACCCCGTCGCACACTTACGAGCAGTACTTC; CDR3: CASSALAGTPSHTYEQYF
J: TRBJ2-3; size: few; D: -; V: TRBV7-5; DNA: TGTGCCAGCAGCTTAGGCGGGGGGGAAGATACGCAGTATTTT; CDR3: CASSLGGGEDTQYF
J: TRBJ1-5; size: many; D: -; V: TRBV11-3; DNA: TGTGCCAGCAGCTTACTGGATTCCTCGGGCAATCAGCCCCAGCATTTT; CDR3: CASSLLDSSGNQPQHF
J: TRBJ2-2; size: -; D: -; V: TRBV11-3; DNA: TGTGCCAGCAGCTTAACGCAGTTCTCGAACACCGGGGAGCTGTTTTTT; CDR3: CASSLTQFSNTGELFF
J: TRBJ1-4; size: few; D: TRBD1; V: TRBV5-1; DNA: TGCGCCAGCAGCTTGGCCGGGACAGGCAATGAAAAACTGTTTTTT; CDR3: CASSLAGTGNEKLFF
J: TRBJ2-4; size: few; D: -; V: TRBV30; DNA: TGTGCCTGGGAGTATCTAGCCAAAAACATTCAGTACTTC; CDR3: CAWEYLAKNIQYF
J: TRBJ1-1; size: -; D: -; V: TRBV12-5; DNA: TGTGCTAGTGGTTCCCCATCTCTGCGTGAGGCTGAAGCTTTCTTT; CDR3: CASGSPSLREAEAFF
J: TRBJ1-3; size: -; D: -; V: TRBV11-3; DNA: TGTGCCAGCAGAGGCGGACAGTACTTAGCTGGAAACACCATATATTTT; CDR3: CASRGGQYLAGNTIYF
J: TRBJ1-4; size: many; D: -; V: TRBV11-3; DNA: TGTGCCAGCAGCTTAGTCAGTAGTAATGAAAAACTGTTTTTT; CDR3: CASSLVSSNEKLFF
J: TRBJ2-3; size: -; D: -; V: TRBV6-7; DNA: TGTGCCAGCAGTTACTCACCCCTCGAAGGCCCCGGGGGAGCAGATACGCAGTATTTT; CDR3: CASSYSPLEGPGGADTQYF
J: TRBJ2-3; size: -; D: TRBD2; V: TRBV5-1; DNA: TGCGCCAGCAGCCGGATAGCGGGGGGGATTGAAGATACGCAGTATTTT; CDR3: CASSRIAGGIEDTQYF
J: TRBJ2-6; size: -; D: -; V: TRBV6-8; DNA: TGTGCCAGCAGGAGAAGGGGGGCGGGGGCCAACGTCCTGACTTTC; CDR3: CASRRRGAGANVLTF
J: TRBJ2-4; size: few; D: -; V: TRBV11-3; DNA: TGTGCCAGCAGCTTTTCTGTCAGGTTAGCCAAAAACATTCAGTACTTC; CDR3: CASSFSVRLAKNIQYF
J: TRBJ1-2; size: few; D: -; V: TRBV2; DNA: TGTGCCAGCAGTGAAAGCCTCCAGGTCCTTAACTATGGCTACACCTTC; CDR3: CASSESLQVLNYGYTF
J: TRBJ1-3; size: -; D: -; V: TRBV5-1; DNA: TGCGCCAGCAGCTTCGACAGCCCCCAGGGAAACACCATATATTTT; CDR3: CASSFDSPQGNTIYF
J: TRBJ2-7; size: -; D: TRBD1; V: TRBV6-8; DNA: TGTGCCAGCAGCCGGGGGACAGGGGGCGTCGAGCAGTACTTC; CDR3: CASSRGTGGVEQYF
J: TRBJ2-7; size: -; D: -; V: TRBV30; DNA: TGTGCCTGGAGGAGGAGTAGCTACGAGCAGTACTTC; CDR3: CAWRRSSYEQYF
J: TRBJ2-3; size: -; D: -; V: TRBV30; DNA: TGTGCCTACTCTCAGGGGGATACGCAGTATTTT; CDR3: CAYSQGDTQYF
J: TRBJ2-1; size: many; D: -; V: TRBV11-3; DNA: TGTGCCAGCAGCTTGGCAGGAAAGGGACTTTGGGAGCAGTTCTTC; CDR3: CASSLAGKGLWEQFF
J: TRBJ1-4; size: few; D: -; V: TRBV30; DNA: TGTGCCTGGGGGGACATCCTTAATGAAAAACTGTTTTTT; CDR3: CAWGDILNEKLFF
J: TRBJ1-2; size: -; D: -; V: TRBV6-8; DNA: TGTGCCATCCGACAGGCCGAGAGGGGCTACACCTTC; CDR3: CAIRQAERGYTF